Presented here are 16 T cell receptor beta chains from one specimen sequenced in a study of tumor-infiltrating lymphocytes in primary liver carcinoma. Production of TCR beta cDNA used about 500 ng total RNA together with a constant-region primer. Modified slightly, ARM-PCR produced TCR beta libraries over three nested multiplex PCR rounds. For approximately 11 cycles apiece, the opening two PCR rounds ran with TRBV1-TRBV30 forward primers and a C-beta reverse primer. TCRdb redid the calling of the multiplex PCR reads with MiXCR, one entry per CDR3 protein. This sample yields approximately 210,000 distinct CDR3 sequences, of which less than 65% are seen a single time; about 7.1% belongs to the top ten. Germline DNA was also extracted, and blood RNA derived from unsorted whole blood. What was sequenced was peripheral blood. These receptors came from an older woman with primary liver carcinoma and hepatitis B virus infection.

In its sample, this clonotype was seen a few times. CDR3 amino acids: CASSEYLQGYGYTF. In nucleotides, the CDR3 is TGTGCCAGCAGTGAATACCTACAGGGGTATGGCTACACCTTC. V is TRBV2 and J is TRBJ1-2, with 7 bases that match TRBD1. CDR1 is SNHLY and CDR2 is FYNNEI in the germline V gene. This CDR3 has 14 amino acids. V shed 2 bases, J shed 5 bases, and the junction held 5 bases outside the gene matches.

This sequence joins TRBV11-2 and TRBJ2-1, with D possibly TRBD2 on 6 matching bases. This CDR3 region has 16 residues. Germline loops: CDR1 SGHAT, CDR2 FQNNGV. The ends were cut back, 2 bases at V and 5 bases at J, with 16 bases in the middle. CDR3 nucleotide sequence: TGTGCCAGCAGCTTAATGGCGGCGGGAACCCACAATGAGCAGTTCTTC. Translating gives CASSLMAAGTHNEQFF.

Points on this clonotype: This CDR3 fails to terminate in the conserved phenylalanine or tryptophan, so it likely reflects a read error. The rearrangement links TRBV2 to TRBJ1-1; a possible D gene is TRBD1 (6 bases). The CDR3 is 14 amino acids. The V gene's germline CDR1 is SNHLY and CDR2 FYNNEI. The V end lost 7 bases, the J end lost 5 bases, and 17 bases lay between the germline ends. CDR3 in DNA: TGTGCCAGCAAGTGGACGGGGGGCTTGACTGAAGCTTTCTTA. Translating gives CASKWTGGLTEAFL.

Ten or more counts support this clonotype. V usage is TRBV14 and J usage is TRBJ1-5; possible D gene TRBD1, 5 bases. V lost 1 base and J lost 13, with 14 bases in between. Germline V gene lookup returns CDR1 SGHDN and CDR2 FVKESK. This CDR3 spans 13 amino acids. CDR3 in amino acids: CASSQGGRARQHF. The CDR3 region has the DNA TGTGCCAGCAGCCAAGGCGGCAGGGCCCGGCAGCATTTT.

As for this clonotype: Sequence at one end of the junction differs from germline and may be a read error. The rearrangement uses TRBV11-2 and TRBJ2-2; D is tentatively TRBD1 or TRBD2 (6 bases each). The CDR3 totals 14 residues. Germline CDR1 and CDR2: SGHAT and FQNNGV. The CDR3 is CASSLDRGPGELLF. CDR3 DNA sequence: TGTGCCAGTAGCTTAGACCGGGGGCCCGGGGAGCTGTTGTTT.

This clonotype appeared a few times. The chain employs TRBV5-1 and TRBJ2-1; 11 bases map to TRBD2. This CDR3 region has 15 residues. In germline, CDR1 is SGHRS, CDR2 YFSETQ. The junction had 6 bases not matched to a gene; V was cut back by 4 bases and J by 6 bases. The CDR3 loop is CASSRTSGQFNEQFF. CDR3 DNA sequence: TGCGCCAGCAGCCGGACTAGCGGGCAGTTCAATGAGCAGTTCTTC. Full variable domain (remainder filled in from reference TRBV5-1 and TRBJ2-1): KAGVTQTPRYLIKTRGQQVTLSCSPISGHRSVSWYQQTPGQGLQFLFEYFSETQRNKGNFPGRFSGRQFSNSRSEMNVSTLELGDSALYLCASSRTSGQFNEQFFGPGTRLTVL.

This clonotype was counted a few times. This may come from a read error, since a much larger clone is one base off. The CDR3 nucleotides are TGTGCCAGCAGCAATCTCCGGGAGTCGGCCTACAATGAGCAGTTCTTC. Translation gives CASSNLRESAYNEQFF. V is TRBV4-2 and J is TRBJ2-1, with a tentative D call TRBD2 (6 bases). The germline V gene encodes CDR1 LGHNA and CDR2 YNFKEQ. The CDR3 is 16 amino acids. Trimming cost V 5 bases and J 2 bases, with 16 bases left between them.

This chain uses TRBV28 with TRBJ1-6; D is unclear. This CDR3 has 14 residues. Trimming took 6 bases from V and 6 from J, leaving 12 bases between them. Germline V CDR1 and CDR2: MDHEN, SYDVKM. CDR3 loop: CASSSGRVNSPLHF. CDR3 DNA sequence: TGTGCCAGCAGCTCCGGGAGGGTTAATTCACCCCTCCACTTT. The full variable domain, in which reference TRBV28 and TRBJ1-6 provide the parts outside the CDR3, is DVKVTQSSRYLVKRTGEKVFLECVQDMDHENMFWYRQDPGLGLRLIYFSYDVKMKEKGDIPEGYSVSREKKERFSLILESASTNQTSMYLCASSSGRVNSPLHFGNGTRLTVT.

About this clonotype: This CDR3 fails to terminate in the conserved phenylalanine or tryptophan, so it likely reflects a read error. The chain has TRBV11-2 and TRBJ2-5; D not certain. Trimming pared 6 bases from V and 0 bases from J, leaving 11 bases between. This CDR3 spans 14 amino acids. Germline loops: CDR1 SGHAT, CDR2 FQNNGV. This CDR3 reads CASRGLTYQETQYS. CDR3 bases: TGTGCCAGCAGGGGCCTCACCTACCAAGAGACCCAGTACTCC.

The chain has TRBV7-2 and TRBJ2-3; D may be TRBD2 (5 bases). Looked up from germline, CDR1 is SGHTA and CDR2 is FQGNSA. CDR3 size: 16 residues. Trimming shortened V by 1 base and J by 0 bases, and 11 bases separated the two germline ends. This CDR3 is CASSLGLASSTDTQYF. CDR3 in DNA: TGTGCCAGCAGCTTAGGGTTAGCGAGTAGCACAGATACGCAGTATTTT.

J is TRBJ2-1 and V is TRBV6-5; 9 nucleotides agree with TRBD2. Germline CDR1 MNHEY, CDR2 SVGAGI. The V and J ends lost 6 bases and 10 bases, in that order; junction bases with no gene match: 7. CDR3 length: 13 residues. The CDR3 DNA sequence: TGTGCCAGCAGGACCGGGACTAGCAGCGAGCAGTTCTTC. It specifies CASRTGTSSEQFF.

This clonotype was found many times. The chain uses TRBV6-1 and TRBJ1-1, with no clear D. V gave up 5 bases and J gave up 10 bases, with 29 bases separating them. The germline CDR1 and CDR2 sequences are MNHNS and SASEGT. The CDR3 length is 17 residues. The DNA of the CDR3 is TGTGCCAGCAGTCGTAACCCCCTTCAAGCGAGCCCGTCAATAGCTTTCTTT. It yields the protein CASSRNPLQASPSIAFF.

J is TRBJ2-3 and V is TRBV12-3 or TRBV12-4; the match to TRBD2 covers 7 bases. There are 15 residues in the CDR3. With 2 bases clipped from V and 0 bases from J, the junction kept 2 bases outside the gene matches. CDR3 in amino acids: CASSLSSGSTDTQYF. DNA of the CDR3: TGTGCCAGCAGTTTAAGTAGCGGGAGCACAGATACGCAGTATTTT.

To note about this clonotype: A much larger clone sits a single nucleotide away, making a read error possible. As DNA, the CDR3 is TGTGCTAGTGGTATGAGACACCCCTCCTACGAGCAGTACTTC. It translates to CASGMRHPSYEQYF. The chain recombines TRBV12-5 with TRBJ2-7; D ambiguous. The V gene lost 5 bases and the J gene lost 0 bases, with 11 bases spanning the gap. The CDR3 contains 14 residues. Germline CDR1 and CDR2: LGHNT and FRNRAP.

Regarding this clonotype: A much larger clone differs by one base, so this may be a read error. A read error is likely, as this CDR3 ends without the conserved phenylalanine or tryptophan. The gene calls are TRBV4-1 and TRBJ1-5; possibly TRBD1 for D (6 bases). Germline assignment: CDR1 MGHRA and CDR2 YSYEKL. V lost 1 base to trimming and J lost 6 bases, with 16 bases between them. This CDR3 comprises 16 residues. CDR3 region: CASSQAGTLVGQPQHL. Written as DNA, the CDR3 is TGCGCCAGCAGCCAAGCCGGGACACTCGTGGGTCAGCCCCAGCATCTT.

As regards this clonotype: This clone may be a read error of a much larger clone one base away. The V gene is TRBV5-1, the J gene TRBJ2-5; TRBD1 might be the D (5 bases). CDR1 and CDR2 (germline): SGHRS, YFSETQ. The CDR3 has 15 amino acids. Trimming pared 1 base from V and 4 bases from J, leaving 14 bases between. For the CDR3, the DNA is TGCGCCAGCAGCTTGCAGGGATCCTCCAGAGAGACCCAGTACTTC. This sequence encodes CASSLQGSSRETQYF.